This TCR beta chain was found in a study of CD8 T cells in ankylosing spondylitis. V gave up 7 bases and J gave up 7 bases, with 17 bases separating them. The germline V gene has CDR1 SGHKS and CDR2 YYEKEE (reference sequence). The CDR3 spans 14 residues. TCRdb analysed the 5' RACE reads with MiXCR anew, one entry per CDR3 protein. Of approximately 340,000 distinct CDR3 sequences in the sample, about 14% are singletons; the top ten hold roughly 0.99%. The chain combines TRBV5-5 with TRBJ1-4; D gene uncertain. Source material: blood, either unsorted or a sorted T cell fraction (not recorded which). This clonotype originated in a male donor with ankylosing spondylitis or in good health (not recorded which). The CDR3 DNA is TGTGCCAGCTCCGTGATGGTGCGATTTGAAAAACTGTTTTTT. It codes for CASSVMVRFEKLFF.